This T cell receptor beta chain was retrieved from a study of technical replicates of blood from a handful of donors. The V and J ends lost 6 bases and 8 bases, in that order; junction bases with no gene match: 10. Germline CDR1 is MNHEY and CDR2 is SVGAGI. The CDR3 has 14 amino acids. Some clones are missing from TCRdb's copy, which holds only in-frame ones; the method was immunoSEQ multiplex PCR. The sample includes fewer than 45,000 clones, 90% to 97% seen only once; the top ten take about 0.4%. This chain uses TRBV6-5 with TRBJ2-4; 7 positions agree with TRBD2. The sequenced material came from T cells isolated from PBMCs. The origin of this receptor is a human donor in good health. The CDR3 nucleotides are TGTGCCAGCAGCCGGGGAGGGCCAGTGGACATTCAGTACTTC. Translation gives CASSRGGPVDIQYF.